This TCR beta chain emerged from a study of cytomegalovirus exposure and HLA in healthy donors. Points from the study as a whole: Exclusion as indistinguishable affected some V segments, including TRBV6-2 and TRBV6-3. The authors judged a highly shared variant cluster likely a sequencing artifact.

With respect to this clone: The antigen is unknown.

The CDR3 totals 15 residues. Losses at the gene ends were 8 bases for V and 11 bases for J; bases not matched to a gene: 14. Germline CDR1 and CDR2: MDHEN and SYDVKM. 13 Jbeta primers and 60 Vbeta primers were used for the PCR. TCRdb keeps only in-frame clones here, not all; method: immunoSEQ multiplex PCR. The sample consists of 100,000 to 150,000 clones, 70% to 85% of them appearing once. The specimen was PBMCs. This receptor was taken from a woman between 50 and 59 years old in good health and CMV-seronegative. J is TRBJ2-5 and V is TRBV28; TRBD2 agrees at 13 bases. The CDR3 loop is CASAPGLAGVWEQYF. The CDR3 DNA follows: TGTGCCAGCGCCCCTGGACTAGCGGGAGTATGGGAGCAGTACTTC.